This record concerns one T cell receptor beta chain sequence. Antigen: not known. CDR1 KGHSH and CDR2 LQKENI come from the germline V gene. J was trimmed by 5 bases and V by 6 bases; bases with no gene match: 8. The CDR3 is made up of 15 amino acids. The assay was immunoSEQ multiplex PCR, and TCRdb's table has in-frame clones only and misses some. The sample contains about 130,000 clones, 70% to 90% of which appear only once. The sample comes from a study of radiation and T cells in renal cell carcinoma. Time point noted: baseline pretreatment blood. Treatment noted: 15 Gy SBRT to primary tumor, nephrectomy 4 weeks later. Radiation-treated patients gave blood at baseline, week 2 and week 4. The tumor was a clear cell renal cell carcinoma. Study-wide findings and caveats: Top tumor clonotypes rose in blood 2 weeks post-radiation, then contracted. No pretreatment tumor biopsies were available for baseline clonotypes.

The chain carries TRBV18 and TRBJ2-5, with 11 bases that match TRBD2. The TCR originated in a woman aged 50 to 60 with renal cell carcinoma. The sample consisted of blood, taken from a patient whose treatment included radiotherapy and nephrectomy. The CDR3 DNA follows: TGTGCCAGCTCCCTCGGGACTAGCGGTTTGGAGACCCAGTACTTC. Protein sequence: CASSLGTSGLETQYF.